Listed below are T cell receptor beta chains from one sample, sequenced in a study of blood T cells in healthy people across ages. TCRdb fed the 5' RACE reads into MiXCR, producing one record per CDR3 protein. Among some 1.5 million distinct CDR3 sequences, 25% to 30% were seen once, and the ten largest hold around 7.7%. The sequenced sample was blood. The receptors were gathered from a woman aged 30 to 39 in good health. The CDR3 runs from the conserved cysteine through the conserved F or W. The D gene is left open where the match is weak. Some rows mark clone size as missing; the rest say once, few, many or name a class of expanded clone.

d_call j_call v_call clone_size cdr3_nt cdr3_aa
NA TRBJ2-1 TRBV12-5 NA TGTGCTAGTGGTTTGGTCGGGGGCCATGAGCAGTTCTTC CASGLVGGHEQFF
NA TRBJ1-4 TRBV10-3 NA TGTGCCAGGAGGGGAACAATTCGGGAAAAACTGTTTTTT CARRGTIREKLFF
NA TRBJ2-3 TRBV27 few TGTGCCAGCAGTTGGAGGGGAGGCACAGATACGCAGTATTTT CASSWRGGTDTQYF
NA TRBJ1-5 TRBV4-1 NA TGCGCCAGCAGCCTGGGAGCGGCAGGAGGCAATCAGCCCCAGCATTTT CASSLGAAGGNQPQHF
NA TRBJ1-1 TRBV7-9 NA TGTGCCAGCAGCTTATATGGCGAAGGAGCTTTCTTT CASSLYGEGAFF
NA TRBJ2-7 TRBV10-3 many TGTGCCATCAGTACCGGGACTTTTAACGACGAGCAGTACTTC CAISTGTFNDEQYF
TRBD1 TRBJ2-7 TRBV30 NA TGTGCCTGGAGTGCCGGGACAGGGGACTACGAGCAGTACTTC CAWSAGTGDYEQYF
TRBD1 TRBJ2-4 TRBV29-1 many TGCAGCGTTCGGACAGGGGAAAACATTCAGTACTTC CSVRTGENIQYF
TRBD1 TRBJ1-1 TRBV20-1 NA TGCAGTGCTCCGGCCCCCGGACAGGGGGACACTGAAGCTTTCTTT CSAPAPGQGDTEAFF
NA TRBJ2-3 TRBV4-3 few TGCGCCAGCAGCCGTCAGGGGCGAGGCACAGATACGCAGTATTTT CASSRQGRGTDTQYF
TRBD2 TRBJ2-1 TRBV7-2 NA TGTGCCAGCAGCCCAGAGAGACTAGCGGGGCAGTTCTTC CASSPERLAGQFF
TRBD1 TRBJ1-1 TRBV4-1 NA TGCGCCAGCAGCCAAGGGGACAGGGAGCCGGCTTTCTTT CASSQGDREPAFF
TRBD1 TRBJ2-5 TRBV7-2 NA TGTGCCAGCAGCTTAGGGGACAGGAATCAAGAGACCCAGTACTTC CASSLGDRNQETQYF
TRBD1 TRBJ2-5 TRBV11-3 few TGTGCCAGCAGCCCTAGGACAGGGGAAACGGAGACCCAGTACTTC CASSPRTGETETQYF
NA TRBJ1-2 TRBV2 few TGTGCCAGCAGTGAAGAGGGCAATAACTATGGCTACACCTTC CASSEEGNNYGYTF
NA TRBJ2-7 TRBV18 many TGTGCCAGCTCACCATTTGGGGAGGCCCCCTACGAGCAGTACTTC CASSPFGEAPYEQYF
NA TRBJ2-1 TRBV27 NA TGTGCCAGCAGTTTGCAGGACTCCTACAATGAGCAGTTCTTC CASSLQDSYNEQFF
TRBD2 TRBJ2-4 TRBV6-4 NA TGTGCCAGCAGTAACTCGGCGAGCGGGAGGGACATTCAGTACTTC CASSNSASGRDIQYF
TRBD1 TRBJ2-2 TRBV12-3/TRBV12-4 few TGTGCCAGCAGTCCCCCAGGGGGACGCGCGAACACCGGGGAGCTGTTTTTT CASSPPGGRANTGELFF
NA TRBJ1-5 TRBV7-2 few TGTGCCAGCAGTTCATCAGGGCGGGGTCAGCCCCAGCATTTT CASSSSGRGQPQHF
NA TRBJ2-1 TRBV7-9 few TGTGCCAGCAGCTGGGACGGTCCTAAGCAGTTCTTC CASSWDGPKQFF
NA TRBJ2-3 TRBV29-1 NA TGCAGCGTTGAACAAACACCTCTTAGCACAGATACGCAGTATTTT CSVEQTPLSTDTQYF
TRBD2 TRBJ2-1 TRBV5-1 NA TGCTCCAGCAGCTTAATGGCGGGGGGTCTCTCCTACAATGAGCAGTTCTTC CSSSLMAGGLSYNEQFF
NA TRBJ1-6 TRBV6-1 NA TGTGCCAGCAGTGAAGCTGGGTTGTGGAGGAGGGCCGATAATTCACCCCTCCACTTT CASSEAGLWRRADNSPLHF
TRBD2 TRBJ2-3 TRBV15 NA TGTGCCACCGGGGGGGGGTTTGGGGCATCGGCAGATACGCAGTATTTT CATGGGFGASADTQYF
TRBD1 TRBJ2-7 TRBV12-3/TRBV12-4 NA TGTGCCAGCAGGGACGGGACAGGGACAACCTACGAGCAGTACTTC CASRDGTGTTYEQYF
NA TRBJ2-3 TRBV28 few TGTGCCAGCAGTCCCCCCAGGGTGGGAGGTACGCAGTATTTT CASSPPRVGGTQYF
TRBD2 TRBJ2-3 TRBV6-5 NA TGTGCCAGCATGGCGGGAGGCACAGATACGCAGTATTTT CASMAGGTDTQYF
TRBD2 TRBJ2-1 TRBV12-3/TRBV12-4 NA TGTGCCAGCAGTACGACTAGCGGGAATCCCCATGAGCAGTTCTTC CASSTTSGNPHEQFF
NA TRBJ2-1 TRBV20-1 few TGCAGTGCTCCCCCGGGGCCACCTAACAATGAGCAGTTCTTC CSAPPGPPNNEQFF
TRBD2 TRBJ2-7 TRBV28 few TGTGCCAGCAGCCAACCGGGACTAGGGGCGTACGAGCAGTACTTC CASSQPGLGAYEQYF
NA TRBJ2-3 TRBV6-6 NA TGTGTTACGGCGAGGAGCCACACAGATACGCAGTATTTT CVTARSHTDTQYF
TRBD1 TRBJ2-7 TRBV11-2 NA TGTGCCAGCAGCTTAGATTCCGGACAGGGGATCATCTACGAGCAGTACTTC CASSLDSGQGIIYEQYF
NA TRBJ1-5 TRBV2 NA TGTGCCAGCACTGGGGACGGTGATCAGCCCCAGCATTTT CASTGDGDQPQHF
NA TRBJ2-5 TRBV7-2 NA TGTGCCAGCAGCTCGCCGGGCTCCCCAGGGACCCAGTACTTC CASSSPGSPGTQYF
NA TRBJ1-6 TRBV5-1 NA TGCGCCAGCAGCCTCGACCCGGGCTCCGCGGGCTCACCCCTCCACTTT CASSLDPGSAGSPLHF
TRBD2 TRBJ2-5 TRBV3-1 NA TGTGCCAGCAGCCAAGGGAGCGGGGGGGCCCAAGGAGCCCAGTACTTC CASSQGSGGAQGAQYF
NA TRBJ2-5 TRBV2 many TGTGCCAGCCGAACCGAGCCCAGCAAAGAGACCCAGTACTTC CASRTEPSKETQYF
NA TRBJ2-3 TRBV5-1 NA TGCGCCAGCAGCTTGGAGTCTAGCACAGATATGCAGTATTTT CASSLESSTDMQYF
TRBD2 TRBJ2-7 TRBV10-2 few TGCGCCAGCAGCTCAGTCCGGGGGGGGGCCTACGAGCAGTACTTC CASSSVRGGAYEQYF
TRBD1 TRBJ1-2 TRBV25-1 NA TGTGCCAGCAGTGACCCATCGACAGGGTTTGGCTACACCTTC CASSDPSTGFGYTF
TRBD1 TRBJ2-7 TRBV20-1 NA TGCGGTGCTAGAGATCTTCGAGGGACAGGCTCTTACGAGCAGTACTTC CGARDLRGTGSYEQYF
NA TRBJ2-3 TRBV14 few TGTGCCAGCAGTCTCGGTGACGGACGTCCTAGCACAGATACGCAGTATTTT CASSLGDGRPSTDTQYF
NA TRBJ2-5 TRBV2 NA TGTGCCAGCCAGAGGGACCGGTCACAAGGAACCCAGTACTTC CASQRDRSQGTQYF
NA TRBJ2-7 TRBV5-1 NA TGCGCCAGCAAAGGTCAAGGCTACGAGCAGTACTTC CASKGQGYEQYF
NA TRBJ1-2 TRBV30 NA TGTGCCTGGAGTGCGCGAGAGGGCTACACCTTC CAWSAREGYTF
TRBD1 TRBJ2-7 TRBV28 NA TGTGCTAGCAGTTTAGGGACAGGGGTTTTCGAGCAGTACTTC CASSLGTGVFEQYF
NA TRBJ1-2 TRBV2 NA TGTGCCAGCAGTGAAGGACACAGCTATGGCTACACCTTC CASSEGHSYGYTF
NA TRBJ2-7 TRBV20-1 few TGCAGTGCTCCGGATTCAGCGGGCGGGAACTACGAGCAGTACTTC CSAPDSAGGNYEQYF
NA TRBJ1-1 TRBV9 NA TGTGCCAGCAGCGTAGAAAACGGTGAAGCTTTCTTT CASSVENGEAFF